One T cell receptor beta chain is described in this entry. This sample was included in a study of blood T cell repertoires in COVID-19. Overall study: Samples representing acute and convalescent COVID-19 were sourced from the United States, Italy and Spain.

Some clones are missing from TCRdb's copy, which holds only in-frame ones; the method was immunoSEQ multiplex PCR. The sample consists of some 200,000 clones, 85% of them appearing once. This CDR3 region has 16 residues. Germline CDR1 SGHTS, CDR2 YDEGEE. The V gene lost 1 base and the J gene lost 3 bases, with 13 bases spanning the gap. The rearrangement joins TRBV5-8 to TRBJ1-4, with D tentatively TRBD1 (5 bases). The sequenced material came from peripheral blood. The sequence derives from a man aged 55 to 70 with COVID-19, enrolled during active disease. The CDR3 spells CASSLRGAPPNEKLFF. Written as DNA, the CDR3 is TGTGCCAGCAGCTTGAGGGGTGCACCGCCTAATGAAAAACTGTTTTTT. The full variable domain, rest sourced from reference TRBV5-8 and TRBJ1-4, is EAGVTQSPTHLIKTRGQQATLRCSPISGHTSVYWYQQALGLGLQFLLWYDEGEERNRGNFPPRFSGRQFPNYSSELNVNALELEDSALYLCASSLRGAPPNEKLFFGSGTQLSVL.